This T cell receptor (beta chain) was identified during a study of Tregs in tolerant kidney transplant recipients. Note on this clone: Antigen: not known.

CDR3 size: 14 residues. V lost 3 bases and J lost 3; bases outside the gene matches: 4. The V gene's germline CDR1 is SGHTA and CDR2 FQGNSA. Only in-frame clones appear in the TCRdb table, and some are missing; sequencing was by immunoSEQ multiplex PCR. The sample has about 52,000 clones, around 93% seen once; the top ten hold around 15%. Related graft donors supplied nonmyeloablative bone marrow transplants, and mixed chimerism was transient. General study results and limits: No direct test of biological reproducibility was done here. Expanding Tregs on activated donor B cells appeared to best identify donor-specific TCRbeta clones.

The chain couples TRBV7-2 to TRBJ2-7, with 8 bases matching TRBD2. The sample here was CD8+ T cells from blood (PBMCs), taken 24 months after the transplant. The TCR sequence derives from a human patient who received a combined kidney and bone marrow transplant. The graft donor may have given rise to some T cells. CDR3 protein: CASSFPGRGYEQYF. Here the CDR3 DNA reads TGTGCCAGCAGCTTTCCCGGGAGGGGCTACGAGCAGTACTTC.